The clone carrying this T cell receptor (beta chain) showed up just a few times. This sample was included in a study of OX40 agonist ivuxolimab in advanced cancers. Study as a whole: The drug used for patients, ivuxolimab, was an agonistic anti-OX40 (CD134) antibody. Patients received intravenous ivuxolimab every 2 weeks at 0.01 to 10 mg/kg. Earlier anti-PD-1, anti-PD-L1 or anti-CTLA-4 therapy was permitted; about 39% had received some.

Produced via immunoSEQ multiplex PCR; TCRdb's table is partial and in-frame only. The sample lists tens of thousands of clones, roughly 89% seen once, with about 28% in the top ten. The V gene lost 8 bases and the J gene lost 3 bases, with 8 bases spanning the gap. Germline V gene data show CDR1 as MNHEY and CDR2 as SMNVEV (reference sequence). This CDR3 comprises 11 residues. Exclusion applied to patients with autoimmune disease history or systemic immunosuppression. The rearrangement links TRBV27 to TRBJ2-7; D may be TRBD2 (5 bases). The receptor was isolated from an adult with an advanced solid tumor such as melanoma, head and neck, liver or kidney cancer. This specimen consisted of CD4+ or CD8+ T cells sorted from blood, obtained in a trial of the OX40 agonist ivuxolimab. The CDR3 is CASRSGYEQYF. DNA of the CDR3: TGTGCCAGCCGCAGCGGCTACGAGCAGTACTTC.